This T cell receptor (beta chain) was sequenced for a study of T cells in localized non-small cell lung cancer. V lost 4 bases and J 5 bases, leaving 18 bases between the germline ends. This CDR3 contains 15 residues. CDR1 and CDR2 (germline): SGDLS, YYNGEE. The method was immunoSEQ multiplex PCR; TCRdb's version includes in-frame clones alone and lacks a portion of them. Among 9,000 or so clones listed, just over 90% were seen once. The TCR was taken from a woman aged 40-69 years with stage I squamous cell lung carcinoma. Sequencing was performed on peripheral blood, taken before any cancer treatment. V and J are TRBV9 and TRBJ1-1; D uncertain. The CDR3 reads CASSPPGGVGTEAFF. In nucleotides, the CDR3 is TGTGCCAGCAGCCCTCCCGGCGGGGTAGGGACTGAAGCTTTCTTT.